This T cell receptor beta chain was recovered during a study of regulatory T cells in long-lasting Graves disease. Background on the study: Antithyroid drug use was under 3 months in newly diagnosed Graves' patients. Study-level results: Favoring TRBV28, TRBJ1-2 and TRBJ2-5 was a feature seen in persistent disease. Among persistent patients, a larger number of public clonotypes were shared (over 2,500) than among newly diagnosed patients (about 970).

The time point denotes: newly diagnosed GD, antithyroid drugs for less than 3 months. Generation of the TCR library employed RNA extracted from PBMCs. This clonotype showed up many times. Antigen specificity is unknown. An end of the junction differs from the germline gene, which may be a read error. The germline V gene encodes CDR1 MDHEN and CDR2 SYDVKM. The CDR3 extends over 17 amino acids. The TCR beta library used iRepertoire HTBI primers with Arm-PCR amplification of CDR3. TCRdb reprocessed the multiplex PCR reads via MiXCR and lists one record per CDR3 protein. Of about 620,000 distinct CDR3 sequences in the sample, roughly 16% are singletons; the top ten hold roughly 18%. In addition, the sample was reused for a study of T cells in Graves' hyperthyroidism and ophthalmopathy. That report notes: Blood held most thyroid clonotypes expanded above 0.001 frequency.

The rearrangement joins TRBV28 to TRBJ1-2, with 8 bases that match TRBD1. The specimen comprised peripheral blood mononuclear cells (PBMCs), sampled at new diagnosis, from a patient treated with antithyroid drugs. This sequence was found in a woman between 25 and 40 years old with Graves disease. CDR3: CASNLGGQAIPNYGYTF. The CDR3 coding sequence is TGTGCCAGCAATTTAGGGGGACAGGCGATCCCTAACTATGGCTACACCTTC.